What follows are 26 T cell receptor beta chains derived from one specimen sequenced in a study of T cells in localized non-small cell lung cancer. Here immunoSEQ multiplex PCR was the method, and the copy in TCRdb shows in-frame clones only, minus some. The sample has about 40,000 clones, roughly 86% seen once. The sample was peripheral blood, taken before any cancer treatment. These receptors all stem from a man aged 35 to 70 with stage I lung adenocarcinoma.

The chain uses TRBV5-5 and TRBJ2-6; 9 bases match TRBD1. The CDR3 consists of 17 residues. Germline V gives CDR1 SGHKS, CDR2 YYEKEE (reference sequence). The junction had 5 bases not matched to a gene; V was cut back by 3 bases and J by 1 base. CDR3 amino acids: CASSSGQGGSGANVLTF. The DNA for the CDR3 is TGTGCCAGCAGCTCGGGACAGGGAGGGTCTGGGGCCAACGTCCTGACTTTC.

The chain recombines TRBV7-9 with TRBJ2-3; 15 nucleotides match TRBD2. With 0 bases clipped from V and 5 bases from J, the junction kept 0 bases outside the gene matches. This CDR3 has 16 residues. Germline V gene lookup returns CDR1 SEHNR and CDR2 FQNEAQ (reference sequence). DNA for the CDR3: TGTGCCAGCAGCTTAGCGGGACTAGCGGGAGGAGATACGCAGTATTTT. Amino acid sequence: CASSLAGLAGGDTQYF.

This clone was recorded only once. V gene TRBV7-3 combines with J gene TRBJ1-2, with 9 bases lining up with TRBD1. This CDR3 has 13 amino acids. Germline CDR1 is SGHTA and CDR2 is FQGTGA. J gave up 6 bases and V 5 bases, and 4 bases lay outside the gene matches. In DNA, the CDR3 is TGTGCCAGCAGCCCGACAGGGGGGGATGGCTACACCTTC. Its protein is CASSPTGGDGYTF.

V gene TRBV28 combines with J gene TRBJ2-3; D ambiguous. Looked up from germline, CDR1 is MDHEN and CDR2 is SYDVKM. Trimming removed 5 bases from V and 6 bases from J, with 9 bases in between. This CDR3 contains 12 residues. This CDR3 is CASSPPRDTQYF. The CDR3 bases are TGTGCCAGCAGTCCCCCTCGGGATACGCAGTATTTT.

The chain uses TRBV30 and TRBJ1-2; TRBD1 matches at 7 bases. Germline V lookup: CDR1 GTSNPN, CDR2 SVGIG (reference sequence). CDR3 size: 16 residues. The V and J ends lost 4 bases and 3 bases, in that order; junction bases with no gene match: 14. The DNA for the CDR3 is TGTGCCTGGATCCCCCGACAGGGAAGTCGTCACTATGGCTACACCTTC. Its protein is CAWIPRQGSRHYGYTF.

This clone has more than one count but fewer than ten. This chain links TRBV4-2 with TRBJ1-5, with 7 bases aligning to TRBD1. Germline CDR1 and CDR2: LGHNA and YNFKEQ. Trimming at V came to 4 bases and at J to 4 bases, leaving 10 bases not matched to a gene. CDR3 length: 16 residues. The CDR3 sequence is CASSPSLDRANQPQHF. Here the CDR3 DNA reads TGTGCCAGCAGCCCGTCGCTCGACAGGGCGAATCAGCCCCAGCATTTT.

The table lists this clone with a few counts. This rearrangement joins TRBV7-9 to TRBJ2-6; 9 nucleotides align to TRBD1. The CDR3 totals 18 residues. Losses at the gene ends were 5 bases for V and 0 bases for J; bases not matched to a gene: 8. Looked up from germline, CDR1 is SEHNR and CDR2 is FQNEAQ (reference sequence). The CDR3 region is CASSTGTGSYSGANVLTF. Here the CDR3 DNA reads TGTGCCAGCAGCACCGGGACAGGGTCATACTCTGGGGCCAACGTCCTGACTTTC.

This chain connects TRBV19 to TRBJ2-5; TRBD2 aligns across 8 bases. Germline CDR1 is LNHDA and CDR2 is SQIVND (reference sequence). The CDR3 extends over 14 amino acids. V lost 6 bases to trimming and J lost 5 bases; unmatched junction nucleotides: 8. This CDR3 is CASRQSGRGETQYF. The CDR3, as DNA: TGTGCCAGTAGACAAAGCGGGAGAGGCGAGACCCAGTACTTC.

The chain couples TRBV27 to TRBJ1-4; 11 bases agree with TRBD1. The CDR3 spans 14 residues. Germline V CDR1 and CDR2: MNHEY, SMNVEV (reference sequence). V lost 4 bases to trimming and J lost 7 bases; unmatched junction nucleotides: 2. CDR3 sequence: CASSSGQGAEKLFF. The CDR3 DNA reads as TGTGCCAGCAGTTCCGGACAGGGGGCTGAAAAACTGTTTTTT.

The J gene is TRBJ2-1, the V gene TRBV2, with D uncertain. The V gene lost 4 bases and the J gene lost 6 bases, with 7 bases spanning the gap. Germline V gene sequence: CDR1 SNHLY, CDR2 FYNNEI. The CDR3 runs to 12 residues. The CDR3 sequence: CASSGTLNEQFF. The CDR3 DNA is TGTGCCAGCAGTGGGACCCTCAATGAGCAGTTCTTC.

The chain combines TRBV19 with TRBJ1-1, with D uncertain. V lost 7 bases to trimming and J lost 4 bases, with 13 bases between them. Germline V gene lookup returns CDR1 LNHDA and CDR2 SQIVND (reference sequence). The CDR3 sequence is 13 residues long. CDR3 in amino acids: CASTNGDFTEAFF. The DNA of the CDR3 is TGTGCCAGTACCAACGGGGATTTCACTGAAGCTTTCTTT. Combining the CDR3 with reference TRBV19 and TRBJ1-1 gives the whole variable domain DGGITQSPKYLFRKEGQNVTLSCEQNLNHDAMYWYRQDPGQGLRLIYYSQIVNDFQKGDIAEGYSVSREKKESFPLTVTSAQKNPTAFYLCASTNGDFTEAFFGQGTRLTVV.

This clone was detected only a few times. The CDR3 region is CASSPSEGNEQFF. CDR3 nucleotide sequence: TGTGCCAGCAGCCCCTCAGAGGGGAATGAGCAGTTCTTC. The chain has TRBV7-9 and TRBJ2-1; D is tentatively TRBD1 or TRBD2 (5 bases each). CDR1 is SEHNR and CDR2 is FQNEAQ in the germline V gene (reference sequence). Between the trimmed V and J ends, which lost 5 bases and 7 bases, there was a span of 12 bases. This CDR3 is built from 13 residues.

The chain couples TRBV5-4 to TRBJ2-7, with D possibly being TRBD1 or TRBD2 (7 bases each). The CDR3 length is 15 residues. V gave up 1 base and J gave up 2 bases, with 13 bases separating them. Germline values: CDR1 SGHNT, CDR2 YYREEE (reference sequence). Written as DNA, the CDR3 is TGTGCCAGCAGCTTGAAGACAGGGACTACCTACGAGCAGTACTTC. Its protein is CASSLKTGTTYEQYF.

The chain recombines TRBV27 with TRBJ2-2; 11 nucleotides line up with TRBD2. The CDR3 consists of 15 residues. V was pared by 2 bases and J by 7 bases, with 3 bases of the junction left unmatched. Germline values: CDR1 MNHEY, CDR2 SMNVEV (reference sequence). The CDR3 protein is CASSLLAGGIGELFF. The CDR3 nucleotides read TGTGCCAGCAGTTTACTAGCGGGAGGAATCGGGGAGCTGTTTTTT.

V gene TRBV11-2 combines with J gene TRBJ1-1, with 10 bases matching TRBD1. Germline V gives CDR1 SGHAT, CDR2 FQNNGV. After removal of 5 bases from V and 5 bases from J, the junction contained 11 bases not matched to a gene. This CDR3 contains 16 residues. Here the CDR3 reads CASSRTTGGLRTEAFF. CDR3 nucleotides: TGTGCCAGCAGCCGTACGACAGGGGGCTTACGGACTGAAGCTTTCTTT.

The rearrangement links TRBV7-2 to TRBJ2-2; D may correspond to TRBD1 or TRBD2 (5 bases each). Trimming cost V 6 bases and J 4 bases, with 15 bases left between them. From germline, CDR1 is SGHTA and CDR2 FQGNSA. The CDR3 consists of 15 residues. CDR3 sequence (DNA): TGTGCCAGCAGTTCTCGGGACCAAAGCACCGGGGAGCTGTTTTTT. Translating it yields CASSSRDQSTGELFF.

The rearrangement uses TRBV7-9 and TRBJ1-3; D gene uncertain. CDR3 length equals 14 residues. V was shortened by 4 bases and J by 0 bases, with 7 bases between the two germline ends. Germline V gives CDR1 SEHNR, CDR2 FQNEAQ (reference sequence). The CDR3 here is CASSSGDSGNTIYF. The CDR3 nucleotides are TGTGCCAGCAGCTCGGGTGACTCTGGAAACACCATATATTTT.

The chain is built from TRBV6-6 and TRBJ1-5; 8 nucleotides align to TRBD1. V trimming: 6 bases; J trimming: 3 bases; junction bases outside the gene matches: 4. Germline V CDR1 and CDR2: MNHNY, SVGAGI (reference sequence). The CDR3 has 14 residues. The CDR3 reads CASRGTGANQPQHF. Written as DNA, the CDR3 is TGTGCCAGCAGGGGGACAGGTGCCAATCAGCCCCAGCATTTT.

The chain employs TRBV7-8 and TRBJ2-3; TRBD2 aligns across 9 bases. Germline loops: CDR1 SGHVS, CDR2 FQNEAQ. The CDR3 consists of 15 residues. J lost 4 bases, V lost 6 bases, and 8 bases had no gene match. The CDR3 here is CASRTSGRLADTQYF. CDR3 DNA: TGTGCCAGCAGGACGAGCGGGAGGTTGGCAGATACGCAGTATTTT.

The V and J genes are TRBV6-5 and TRBJ1-2; 7 bases line up with TRBD1. The V segment lost 4 bases and the J segment 4 bases; nucleotides outside the gene matches: 6. CDR1 is MNHEY, CDR2 SVGAGI, per germline. The CDR3 runs 14 residues. The CDR3, as DNA: TGTGCCAGCAGTTCTCCGGGACAGAGCTATGGCTACACCTTC. This gives the protein CASSSPGQSYGYTF.

The chain carries TRBV4-1 and TRBJ2-1; TRBD2 matches at 7 bases. The germline gives CDR1 MGHRA, CDR2 YSYEKL. The CDR3 totals 15 residues. The V gene end was trimmed by 0 bases and the J gene end by 6 bases; junction bases not matched to a gene: 5. The CDR3 here is CASSQDSGGSNEQFF. DNA of the CDR3: TGCGCCAGCAGCCAAGATTCGGGGGGTTCCAATGAGCAGTTCTTC.

V is TRBV7-3 and J is TRBJ2-1; 12 nucleotides line up with TRBD2. Germline CDR1 and CDR2: SGHTA and FQGTGA. This CDR3 is built from 24 residues. Trimming cost V 1 base and J 4 bases; bases outside gene matches: 26. CDR3 region: CASSLKAGRVRGLAGRGAYNEQFF. CDR3 bases: TGTGCCAGCAGCTTAAAGGCCGGGAGGGTACGCGGACTAGCGGGGAGAGGGGCTTACAATGAGCAGTTCTTC.

The J gene is TRBJ2-7, the V gene TRBV7-2, with D possibly matching TRBD2 (6 bases). V lost 3 bases to trimming and J lost 7 bases, with 10 bases between them. CDR1 and CDR2 from the germline V gene are SGHTA and FQGNSA. The CDR3 has 12 amino acids. The CDR3 DNA reads TGTGCCAGCAGCTTTGGGGAGGTGGAGCAGTACTTC. Translating it yields CASSFGEVEQYF.

This chain connects TRBV5-4 to TRBJ1-1; tentative D call: TRBD1 (6 bases). This CDR3 comprises 15 residues. The germline gives CDR1 SGHNT, CDR2 YYREEE (reference sequence). V was cut by 0 bases and J by 0 bases, with 9 bases left in between. CDR3 residues: CASSLEDSMNTEAFF. In nucleotides, the CDR3 is TGTGCCAGCAGCTTGGAGGACAGCATGAACACTGAAGCTTTCTTT.

The chain employs TRBV28 and TRBJ2-1; TRBD2 agrees at 8 bases. CDR3 length: 14 amino acids. Germline CDR1 and CDR2: MDHEN and SYDVKM. With V trimmed by 7 bases and J by 8 bases, 10 bases remained unmatched. The CDR3 coding sequence is TGTGCCAGCAAGAGCGGGAGTTTTCGGGATGAGCAGTTCTTC. Protein sequence: CASKSGSFRDEQFF.

V is TRBV7-9 and J is TRBJ2-7, with 10 bases fitting TRBD1. The CDR3 loop spans 16 amino acids. Germline CDR1 reads SEHNR; CDR2 reads FQNEAQ (reference sequence). The V and J ends lost 4 bases and 0 bases, in that order; junction bases with no gene match: 6. CDR3 in amino acids: CASSYLGQGGSYEQYF. The DNA of the CDR3 is TGTGCCAGCAGCTACCTAGGACAGGGGGGCTCCTACGAGCAGTACTTC.